Listed below are T cell receptor beta chains from one sample, sequenced in a study of identical twins. In TCRdb, the 5' RACE reads were re-called with MiXCR into one record per CDR3 protein. The sample carries around 470,000 distinct CDR3 sequences, 13% to 15% recorded once. These same records also appear under a second study, on yellow fever vaccine responses in identical twins.

The sample taken for sequencing was CD4+ T cells sorted from blood. These receptors were obtained from a woman aged 18-29 years in good health. The CDR3 runs from the conserved cysteine through the conserved F or W. The order of the fields is clone size, J gene, V gene, D gene, CDR3 protein, CDR3 DNA. A D gene is named only where the DNA matches it firmly. The size of a clone is reported for some rows only, either as once, few or many, or as a class for expanded clones.

size: few; J: TRBJ1-5; V: TRBV19; D: -; CDR3: CASSDLRGNQPQHF; DNA: TGTGCCAGTAGTGACCTCCGGGGCAATCAGCCCCAGCATTTT
size: few; J: TRBJ2-2; V: TRBV5-1; D: -; CDR3: CASSLAQVSGELFF; DNA: TGCGCCAGCAGCTTGGCTCAGGTATCCGGGGAGCTGTTTTTT
size: -; J: TRBJ1-5; V: TRBV19; D: TRBD1; CDR3: CASKGRDRNQPQHF; DNA: TGTGCCAGTAAGGGAAGGGACAGGAATCAGCCCCAGCATTTT
size: few; J: TRBJ2-7; V: TRBV12-3/TRBV12-4; D: -; CDR3: CASSFAGYEQYF; DNA: TGTGCCAGCAGTTTTGCTGGTTACGAGCAGTACTTC
size: -; J: TRBJ2-7; V: TRBV15; D: TRBD2; CDR3: CATSRELRGAYEQYF; DNA: TGTGCCACCAGCAGAGAGTTGCGGGGGGCCTACGAGCAGTACTTC
size: -; J: TRBJ2-6; V: TRBV19; D: -; CDR3: CASSLTFGGANVLTF; DNA: TGTGCCAGTAGCCTTACCTTCGGCGGGGCCAACGTCCTGACTTTC
size: many; J: TRBJ2-1; V: TRBV5-1; D: -; CDR3: CASSLGVSYNEQFF; DNA: TGTGCCAGCAGTTTAGGGGTCTCCTACAATGAGCAGTTCTTC
size: few; J: TRBJ2-1; V: TRBV12-3/TRBV12-4; D: -; CDR3: CASSQRANNEQFF; DNA: TGTGCCAGCAGTCAGCGGGCCAACAATGAGCAGTTCTTC
size: -; J: TRBJ2-1; V: TRBV6-7; D: -; CDR3: CASSYPLTPPYEQFF; DNA: TGTGCCAGCAGTTACCCGCTTACCCCACCCTATGAGCAGTTCTTC
size: few; J: TRBJ2-3; V: TRBV5-1; D: -; CDR3: CASSAQAGADTQYF; DNA: TGCGCCAGCAGCGCCCAAGCGGGCGCAGATACGCAGTATTTT